The sequence of this TCR beta chain was determined in a study of blood T cell repertoires in COVID-19. For the study at large: Spain, Italy and the United States supplied samples that represented acute and convalescent COVID-19. T cells, B-cell-depleted T cells, or PBMCs provided the cDNA or gDNA that served as material.

Patients from Seattle were sampled longitudinally, starting during active infection. CDR1 and CDR2 (germline): SGHKS, YYEKEE (reference sequence). V was pared by 7 bases and J by 10 bases, with 15 bases of the junction left unmatched. The CDR3 runs 15 residues. Assay: immunoSEQ multiplex PCR; the TCRdb copy retains only in-frame clones and omits some. This table holds tens of thousands of clones, roughly 72% found once. The receptor was derived from a man aged 60 to 69 with COVID-19, enrolled during active disease. This sequence joins TRBV5-5 and TRBJ2-2, with 8 bases that match TRBD2. Material: peripheral blood. The CDR3 DNA is TGTGCCAGCGGCATAGCGGGGACCTCACCGGAGGAGCTGTTTTTT. It yields the protein CASGIAGTSPEELFF.